A single sample is the source of the 19 T cell receptor beta chains below, sequenced in a study of T cells in Graves' hyperthyroidism and ophthalmopathy. Authors of the study amplified TCR beta CDR3 regions from RNA transcripts. During a first-round RT-PCR of the TCR CDR3, the HTBI primer set was used. TCRdb itself ran the multiplex PCR reads through MiXCR, one entry per CDR3 protein. The repertoire holds 500,000 to 750,000 distinct CDR3 sequences, with 15% to 18% as singletons. Sequencing input: blood. The receptors were gathered from a woman aged 25 to 39 with Graves' hyperthyroidism.

This clonotype was seen repeatedly, ten times or more. V usage is TRBV20-1 and J usage is TRBJ2-3, with TRBD2 matching over 7 bases. The CDR3 extends over 16 amino acids. V gave up 6 bases and J gave up 3 bases; unmatched junction bases: 15. Germline lookup yields CDR1 DFQATT and CDR2 SNEGSKA (reference sequence). CDR3 nucleotide sequence: TGCAGTGCGGAATCACCAGGGCGGGGGAATACAGATACGCAGTATTTT. Its protein is CSAESPGRGNTDTQYF.

This clonotype appeared a few times. The genes are TRBV16 and TRBJ1-5; D remains ambiguous. The CDR3 extends over 16 amino acids. V shed 4 bases and J shed 2 bases, with 15 bases lying between them. Germline loops: CDR1 KGHSY, CDR2 FQNENV. The DNA of the CDR3 is TGTGCCAGCAGCCCCCAATGGTCAAGGGGCAATCAGCCCCAGCATTTT. It codes for CASSPQWSRGNQPQHF.

The chain uses TRBV15 and TRBJ2-1; 9 bases map to TRBD2. The germline V gene has CDR1 LNHNV and CDR2 YYDKDF (reference sequence). J was trimmed by 9 bases and V by 3 bases; bases with no gene match: 15. This CDR3 has 17 amino acids. DNA of the CDR3: TGTGCCACCAGCAGGGATCTGGCTAGCGGGACCACCAGTGAGCAGTTCTTC. The encoded protein is CATSRDLASGTTSEQFF.

This clonotype occurred many times. The rearrangement uses TRBV7-9 and TRBJ2-1; no clear D gene. This CDR3 comprises 13 residues. Trimming took 5 bases from V and 4 from J, leaving 9 bases between them. Germline CDR1 is SEHNR and CDR2 is FQNEAQ (reference sequence). CDR3 in DNA: TGTGCCAGCAGCGCCCCTGAGTACAATGAGCAGTTCTTC. It translates to CASSAPEYNEQFF.

The chain combines TRBV6-1 with TRBJ2-1; D unresolved. The CDR3 is made up of 14 amino acids. Germline lookup yields CDR1 MNHNS and CDR2 SASEGT. Between the trimmed V and J ends, which lost 7 bases and 1 base, there was a span of 11 bases. CDR3 DNA sequence: TGTGCCAGCATGAAAAGGAGTTCCTACAATGAGCAGTTCTTC. This codes for CASMKRSSYNEQFF.

The genes are TRBV18 and TRBJ2-5, with D hard to call. In germline, CDR1 is KGHSH, CDR2 LQKENI. This CDR3 is built from 13 residues. V lost 2 bases and J 3 bases, leaving 7 bases between the germline ends. CDR3 region: CASSPIHKETQYF. DNA of the CDR3: TGTGCCAGCTCACCAATCCATAAAGAGACCCAGTACTTC.

This clonotype was recorded at least ten times. The chain links TRBV6-1 to TRBJ2-7; D gene uncertain. The CDR3 runs to 12 residues. The V and J ends lost 6 bases and 7 bases respectively, with 13 bases between them. Germline V gene lookup returns CDR1 MNHNS and CDR2 SASEGT. The CDR3: CASRDPTEEQYF. CDR3 nucleotides: TGTGCCAGCAGGGACCCTACGGAAGAGCAGTACTTC.

This clonotype was counted many times. The chain carries TRBV2 and TRBJ1-2; no clear D gene. The CDR3 is made up of 14 amino acids. V was cut by 10 bases and J by 3 bases, with 18 bases left in between. CDR1 SNHLY and CDR2 FYNNEI come from the germline V gene. The CDR3 reads CATKGRWRDYGYTF. For the CDR3, the DNA is TGTGCCACCAAAGGCCGGTGGAGGGACTATGGCTACACCTTC. The full variable domain, rest sourced from reference TRBV2 and TRBJ1-2, is EPEVTQTPSHQVTQMGQEVILRCVPISNHLYFYWYRQILGQKVEFLVSFYNNEISEKSEIFDDQFSVERPDGSNFTLKIRSTKLEDSAMYFCATKGRWRDYGYTFGSGTRLTVV.

The sample holds many counts of this clonotype. CDR3: CASSFTGGETQYF. As DNA, the CDR3 is TGTGCCAGCAGTTTCACCGGCGGGGAGACCCAGTACTTC. The chain combines TRBV28 with TRBJ2-5, with TRBD2 as a possible D gene (5 bases). Germline loops: CDR1 MDHEN, CDR2 SYDVKM. This CDR3 is built from 13 residues. Trimming removed 3 bases from V and 5 bases from J, with 10 bases in between.

This clonotype was seen at least ten times. J is TRBJ2-7 and V is TRBV12-3 or TRBV12-4, with D possibly being TRBD1 (5 bases). V was cut by 4 bases and J by 3 bases, with 13 bases left in between. The CDR3 is 14 residues long. This CDR3 reads CASSYNTQGYEQYF. CDR3 DNA: TGTGCCAGCAGTTACAACACCCAGGGCTACGAGCAGTACTTC.

This clonotype was detected only a few times. This chain joins TRBV20-1 and TRBJ1-3; no firm D call. Germline V gene lookup returns CDR1 DFQATT and CDR2 SNEGSKA (reference sequence). Trimming stripped 5 bases from V and 7 bases from J, with 15 bases between. The CDR3 is made up of 13 amino acids. The CDR3 coding sequence is TGCAGTGCTCTTTTTCAGGTGGTGAACACCATATATTTT. It translates to CSALFQVVNTIYF.

The chain recombines TRBV10-1 with TRBJ1-1; 9 bases align to TRBD1. The V and J ends lost 2 bases and 1 base, in that order; junction bases with no gene match: 5. The CDR3 is 16 residues long. Germline V CDR1 and CDR2: WNHNN, SYGVQD (reference sequence). CDR3 nucleotide sequence: TGCGCCAGCAGTGAGGCTAAACAGGGGGCGAACACTGAAGCTTTCTTT. Protein product: CASSEAKQGANTEAFF.

This clonotype has at least ten counts. This chain joins TRBV15 and TRBJ1-4; the D is unclear. The germline CDR1 and CDR2 sequences are LNHNV and YYDKDF (reference sequence). Trimming shortened V by 0 bases and J by 6 bases, and 5 bases separated the two germline ends. CDR3 length: 13 amino acids. The DNA of the CDR3 is TGTGCCACCAGCAGAGAGGGGTATGAAAAACTGTTTTTT. The encoded protein is CATSREGYEKLFF.

This clonotype has just a few counts. The gene calls are TRBV10-3 and TRBJ2-5; TRBD1 is a possible D gene (6 bases). V lost 6 bases to trimming and J lost 5 bases, with 13 bases between them. The CDR3 loop spans 13 amino acids. Looked up from germline, CDR1 is ENHRY and CDR2 is SYGVKD. CDR3 nucleotide sequence: TGTGCCATCAGACAGGGCCAAGGGGAGACCCAGTACTTC. This translates into CAIRQGQGETQYF.

A note on this clonotype: This may be a read error, as it is one base from a much larger clone. Given the absence of the conserved phenylalanine or tryptophan at the CDR3 end, a read error is likely. This sequence joins TRBV27 and TRBJ2-7; D uncertain. V was shortened by 6 bases and J by 4 bases, with 7 bases between the two germline ends. The CDR3 consists of 11 residues. Per germline, CDR1 MNHEY and CDR2 SMNVEV (reference sequence). The DNA of the CDR3 is TGTGCCAGCAGAAATTATTACGAGCAGTACATC. Translating gives CASRNYYEQYI.

This chain links TRBV5-5 with TRBJ2-7; D uncertain. Looked up from germline, CDR1 is SGHKS and CDR2 is YYEKEE (reference sequence). Trimming pared 0 bases from V and 3 bases from J, leaving 16 bases between. The CDR3 length is 16 residues. The CDR3 nucleotides read TGTGCCAGCAGCTTGGATCAGTATACGGAGTTCTACGAGCAGTACTTC. Amino acid sequence: CASSLDQYTEFYEQYF.

This clonotype appeared a few times. Lacking the conserved final phenylalanine or tryptophan, this CDR3 likely reflects a read error. The V call is TRBV10-3, the J call TRBJ2-7; 10 bases align to TRBD2. Trimming at V came to 7 bases and at J to 5 bases, leaving 8 bases not matched to a gene. The length of the CDR3 is 14 residues. Germline lookup yields CDR1 ENHRY and CDR2 SYGVKD. The CDR3 loop reads CAIMIAGGANEQYI. DNA for the CDR3: TGTGCCATCATGATAGCGGGAGGAGCTAACGAGCAGTACATC.

The V and J genes are TRBV5-1 and TRBJ1-2; possible D gene TRBD1, 6 bases. V dropped 4 bases and J dropped 3 bases, with 13 bases sitting between them. From germline, CDR1 is SGHRS and CDR2 YFSETQ. The CDR3 contains 14 residues. The CDR3 is CASSPLPGDYGYTF. DNA of the CDR3: TGCGCCAGCAGCCCCCTTCCAGGGGACTATGGCTACACCTTC.

As to this clonotype: One end of the junction does not line up with germline, which may come from a read error. This chain links TRBV28 with TRBJ2-7; D is undetermined. The CDR3 extends over 12 amino acids. Germline CDR1 MDHEN, CDR2 SYDVKM. As DNA, the CDR3 is TGTGCCAGCAGTTTAAGTCGCCCCGAGCGGTACTTC. This sequence encodes CASSLSRPERYF.